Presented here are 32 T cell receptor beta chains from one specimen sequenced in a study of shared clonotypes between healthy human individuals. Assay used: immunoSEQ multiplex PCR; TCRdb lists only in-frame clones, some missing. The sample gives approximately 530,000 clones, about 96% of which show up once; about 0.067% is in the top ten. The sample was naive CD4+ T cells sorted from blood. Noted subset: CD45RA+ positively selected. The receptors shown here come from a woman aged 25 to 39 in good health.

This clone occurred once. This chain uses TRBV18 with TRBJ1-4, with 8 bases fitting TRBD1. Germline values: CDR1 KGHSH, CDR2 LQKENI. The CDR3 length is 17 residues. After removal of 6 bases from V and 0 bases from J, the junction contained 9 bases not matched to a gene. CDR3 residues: CASSQGTGPATNEKLFF. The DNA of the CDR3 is TGTGCCAGCTCGCAAGGGACAGGACCTGCAACTAATGAAAAACTGTTTTTT.

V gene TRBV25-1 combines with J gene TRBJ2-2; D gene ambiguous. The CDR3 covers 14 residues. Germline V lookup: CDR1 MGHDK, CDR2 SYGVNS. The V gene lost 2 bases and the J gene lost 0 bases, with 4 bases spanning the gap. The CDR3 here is CASSESPNTGELFF. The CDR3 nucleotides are TGTGCCAGCAGTGAAAGCCCGAACACCGGGGAGCTGTTTTTT.

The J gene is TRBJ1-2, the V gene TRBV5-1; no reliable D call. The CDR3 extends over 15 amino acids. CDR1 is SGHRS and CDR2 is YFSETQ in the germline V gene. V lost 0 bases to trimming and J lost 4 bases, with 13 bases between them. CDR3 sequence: CASSLEGENTYGYTF. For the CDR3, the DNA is TGCGCCAGCAGCTTGGAGGGTGAGAATACCTATGGCTACACCTTC.

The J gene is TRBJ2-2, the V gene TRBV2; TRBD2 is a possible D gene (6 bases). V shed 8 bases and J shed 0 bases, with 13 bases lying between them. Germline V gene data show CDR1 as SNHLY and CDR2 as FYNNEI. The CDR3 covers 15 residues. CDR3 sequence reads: CASERGGTNTGELFF. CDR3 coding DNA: TGTGCCAGCGAGAGGGGCGGGACGAACACCGGGGAGCTGTTTTTT.

The CDR3 loop is CASSSLGQGSDTQYF. In DNA, the CDR3 is TGCGCCAGCAGCTCGCTGGGCCAGGGGTCGGATACGCAGTATTTT. The V call is TRBV5-1, the J call TRBJ2-3; D is perhaps TRBD1 (6 bases). Germline V gene lookup returns CDR1 SGHRS and CDR2 YFSETQ. V was clipped by 3 bases and J by 6 bases, with 17 bases between them. This CDR3 contains 15 residues. Full variable domain (remainder filled in from reference TRBV5-1 and TRBJ2-3): KAGVTQTPRYLIKTRGQQVTLSCSPISGHRSVSWYQQTPGQGLQFLFEYFSETQRNKGNFPGRFSGRQFSNSRSEMNVSTLELGDSALYLCASSSLGQGSDTQYFGPGTRLTVL.

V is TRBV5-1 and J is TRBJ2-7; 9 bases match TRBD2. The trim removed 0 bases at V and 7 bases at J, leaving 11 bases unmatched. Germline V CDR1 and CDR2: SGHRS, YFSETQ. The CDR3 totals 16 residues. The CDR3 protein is CASSLEGGSGRSEQYF. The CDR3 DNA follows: TGCGCCAGCAGCTTGGAGGGGGGTAGCGGGAGATCTGAGCAGTACTTC.

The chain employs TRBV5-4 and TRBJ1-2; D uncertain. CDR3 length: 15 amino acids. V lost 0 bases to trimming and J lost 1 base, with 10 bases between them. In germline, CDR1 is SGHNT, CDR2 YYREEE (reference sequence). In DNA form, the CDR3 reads TGTGCCAGCAGCTTGGGGGCCGTCCTTAACTATGGCTACACCTTC. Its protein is CASSLGAVLNYGYTF.

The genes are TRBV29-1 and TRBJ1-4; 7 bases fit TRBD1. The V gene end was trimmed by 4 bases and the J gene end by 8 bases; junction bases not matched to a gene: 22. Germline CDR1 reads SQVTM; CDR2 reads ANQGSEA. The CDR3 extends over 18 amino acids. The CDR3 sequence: CSVGLLGPNRGTPEKLFF. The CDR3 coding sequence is TGCAGCGTTGGCCTACTCGGACCTAACAGGGGAACGCCAGAAAAACTGTTTTTT. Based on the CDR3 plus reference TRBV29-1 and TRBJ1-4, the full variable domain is SAVISQKPSRDICQRGTSLTIQCQVDSQVTMMFWYRQQPGQSLTLIATANQGSEATYESGFVIDKFPISRPNLTFSTLTVSNMSPEDSSIYLCSVGLLGPNRGTPEKLFFGSGTQLSVL.

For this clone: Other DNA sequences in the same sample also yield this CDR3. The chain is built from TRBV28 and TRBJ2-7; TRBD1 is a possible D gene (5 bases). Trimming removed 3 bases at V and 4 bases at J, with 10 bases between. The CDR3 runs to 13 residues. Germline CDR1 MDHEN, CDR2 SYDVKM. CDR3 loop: CASSFSGLYEQYF. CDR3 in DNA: TGTGCCAGCAGTTTTTCAGGGCTGTACGAGCAGTACTTC.

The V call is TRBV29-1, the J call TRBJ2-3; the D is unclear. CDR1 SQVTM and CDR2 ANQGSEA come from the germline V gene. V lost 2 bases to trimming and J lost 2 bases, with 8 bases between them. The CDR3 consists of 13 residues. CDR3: CSVERDFTDTQYF. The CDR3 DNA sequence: TGCAGCGTTGAAAGGGATTTCACAGATACGCAGTATTTT.

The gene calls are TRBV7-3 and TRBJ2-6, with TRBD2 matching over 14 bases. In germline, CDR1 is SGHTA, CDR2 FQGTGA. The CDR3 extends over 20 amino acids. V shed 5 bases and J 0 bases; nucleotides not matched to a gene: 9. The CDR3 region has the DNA TGTGCCAGCAGCCCCACCGGGACTAGCGGGAGTCCCTCTGGGGCCAACGTCCTGACTTTC. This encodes CASSPTGTSGSPSGANVLTF.

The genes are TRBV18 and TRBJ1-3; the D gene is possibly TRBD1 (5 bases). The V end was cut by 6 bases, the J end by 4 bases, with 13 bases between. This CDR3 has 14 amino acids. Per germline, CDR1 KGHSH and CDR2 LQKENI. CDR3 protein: CASSQQDSGNTIYF. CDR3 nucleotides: TGTGCCAGCTCCCAACAGGACTCCGGAAACACCATATATTTT.

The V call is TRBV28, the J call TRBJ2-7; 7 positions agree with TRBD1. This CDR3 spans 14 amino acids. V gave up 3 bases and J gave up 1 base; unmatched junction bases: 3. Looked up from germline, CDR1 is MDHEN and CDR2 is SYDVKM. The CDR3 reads CASSFWDSSYEQYF. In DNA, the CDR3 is TGTGCCAGCAGTTTCTGGGACAGTTCCTACGAGCAGTACTTC.

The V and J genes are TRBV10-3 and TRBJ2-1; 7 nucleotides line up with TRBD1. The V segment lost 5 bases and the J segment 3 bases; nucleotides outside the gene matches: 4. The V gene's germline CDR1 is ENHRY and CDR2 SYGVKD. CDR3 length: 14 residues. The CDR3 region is CAISRAGGYNEQFF. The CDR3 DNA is TGTGCCATCAGTCGGGCAGGGGGCTACAATGAGCAGTTCTTC.

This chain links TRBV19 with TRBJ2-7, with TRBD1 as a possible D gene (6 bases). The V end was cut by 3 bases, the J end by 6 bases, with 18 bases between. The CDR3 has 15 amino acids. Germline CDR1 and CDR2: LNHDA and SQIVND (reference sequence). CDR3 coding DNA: TGTGCCAGTAGTATGAGGACAGCGCCGAGGGGCGAGCAGTACTTC. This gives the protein CASSMRTAPRGEQYF.

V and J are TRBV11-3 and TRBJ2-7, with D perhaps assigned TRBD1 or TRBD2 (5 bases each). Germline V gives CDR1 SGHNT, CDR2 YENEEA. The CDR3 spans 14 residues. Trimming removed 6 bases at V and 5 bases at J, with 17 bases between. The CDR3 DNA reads TGTGCCAGCAGTCACGGGACGGGGTTGGACGAGCAGTACTTC. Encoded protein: CASSHGTGLDEQYF.

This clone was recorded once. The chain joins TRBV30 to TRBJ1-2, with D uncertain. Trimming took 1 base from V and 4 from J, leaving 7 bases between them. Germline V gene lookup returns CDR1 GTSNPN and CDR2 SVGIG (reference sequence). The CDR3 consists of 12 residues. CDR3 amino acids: CAWSGVAYGYTF. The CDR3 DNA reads TGTGCCTGGAGTGGGGTGGCCTATGGCTACACCTTC.

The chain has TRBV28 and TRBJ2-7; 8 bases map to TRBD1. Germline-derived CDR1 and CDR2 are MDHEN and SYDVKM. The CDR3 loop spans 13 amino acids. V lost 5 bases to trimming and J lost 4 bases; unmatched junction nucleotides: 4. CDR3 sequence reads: CASSPRQGYEQYF. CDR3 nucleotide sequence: TGTGCCAGCAGTCCTCGACAGGGGTACGAGCAGTACTTC.

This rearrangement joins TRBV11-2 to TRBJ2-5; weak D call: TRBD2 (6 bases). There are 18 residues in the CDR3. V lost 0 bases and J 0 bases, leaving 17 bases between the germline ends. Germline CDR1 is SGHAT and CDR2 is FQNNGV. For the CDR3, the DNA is TGTGCCAGCAGCTTAGACTATTGGCTAGCGAGCAACCAAGAGACCCAGTACTTC. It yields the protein CASSLDYWLASNQETQYF.

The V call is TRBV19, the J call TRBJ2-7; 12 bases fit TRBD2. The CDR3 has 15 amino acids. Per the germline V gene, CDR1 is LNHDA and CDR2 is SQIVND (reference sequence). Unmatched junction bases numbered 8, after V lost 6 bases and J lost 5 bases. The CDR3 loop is CASSQTSGRLDEQYF. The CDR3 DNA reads TGTGCCAGTAGCCAGACTAGCGGGAGACTGGACGAGCAGTACTTC.

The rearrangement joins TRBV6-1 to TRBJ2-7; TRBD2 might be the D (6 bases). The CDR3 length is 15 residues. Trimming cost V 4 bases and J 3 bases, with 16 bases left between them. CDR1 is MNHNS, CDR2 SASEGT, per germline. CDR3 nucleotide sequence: TGTGCCAGCAGTGGCCGGGGGAGTGGAAACTACGAGCAGTACTTC. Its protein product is CASSGRGSGNYEQYF.

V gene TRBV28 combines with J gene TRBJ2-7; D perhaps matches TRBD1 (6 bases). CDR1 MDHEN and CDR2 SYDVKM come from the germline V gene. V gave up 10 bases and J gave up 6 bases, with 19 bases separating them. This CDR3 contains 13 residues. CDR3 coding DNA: TGTGCCACTAAACTGGGGGCCCCGTCCGAGCAGTACTTC. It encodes CATKLGAPSEQYF.

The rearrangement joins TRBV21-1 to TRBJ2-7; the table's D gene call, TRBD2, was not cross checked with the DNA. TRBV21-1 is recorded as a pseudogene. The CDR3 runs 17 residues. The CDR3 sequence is CASSKESRLAGSYEQYF. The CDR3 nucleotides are TGTGCCAGCAGCAAAGAATCTCGACTAGCGGGCTCCTACGAGCAGTACTTC.

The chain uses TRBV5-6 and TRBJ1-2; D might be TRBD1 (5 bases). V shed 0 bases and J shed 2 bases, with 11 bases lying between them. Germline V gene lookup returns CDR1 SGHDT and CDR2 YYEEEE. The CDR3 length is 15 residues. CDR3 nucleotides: TGTGCCAGCAGCTTGGTGGGCCGGGACAACTATGGCTACACCTTC. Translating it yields CASSLVGRDNYGYTF.

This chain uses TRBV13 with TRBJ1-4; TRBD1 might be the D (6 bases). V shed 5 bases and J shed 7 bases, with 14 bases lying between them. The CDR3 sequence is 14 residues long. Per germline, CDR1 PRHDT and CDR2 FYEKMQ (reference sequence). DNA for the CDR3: TGTGCCAGCAGCCAGGGGACTCCCTCTGAAAAACTGTTTTTT. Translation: CASSQGTPSEKLFF.

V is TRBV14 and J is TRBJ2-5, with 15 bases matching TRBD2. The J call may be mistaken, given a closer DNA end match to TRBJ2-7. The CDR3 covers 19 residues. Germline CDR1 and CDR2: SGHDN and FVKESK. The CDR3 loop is CASSQDRGTSGRRNYEQYF. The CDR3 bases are TGTGCCAGCAGCCAAGATCGGGGGACTAGCGGGAGGCGTAACTACGAGCAGTACTTC.

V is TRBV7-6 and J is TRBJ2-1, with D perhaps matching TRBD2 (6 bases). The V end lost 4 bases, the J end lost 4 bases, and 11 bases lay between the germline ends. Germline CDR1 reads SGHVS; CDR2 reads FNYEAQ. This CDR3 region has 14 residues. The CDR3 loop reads CASSWGAGYNEQFF. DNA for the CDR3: TGTGCCAGCAGCTGGGGCGCGGGGTACAATGAGCAGTTCTTC. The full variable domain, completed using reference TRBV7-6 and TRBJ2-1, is GAGVSQSPRYKVTKRGQDVALRCDPISGHVSLYWYRQALGQGPEFLTYFNYEAQQDKSGLPNDRFSAERPEGSISTLTIQRTEQRDSAMYRCASSWGAGYNEQFFGPGTRLTVL.

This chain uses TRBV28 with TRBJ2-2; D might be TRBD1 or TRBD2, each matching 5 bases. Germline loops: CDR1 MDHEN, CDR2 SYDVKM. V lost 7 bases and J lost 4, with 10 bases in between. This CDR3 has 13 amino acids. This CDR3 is CASMRGVTGELFF. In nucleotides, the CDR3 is TGTGCCAGCATGAGGGGAGTCACCGGGGAGCTGTTTTTT.

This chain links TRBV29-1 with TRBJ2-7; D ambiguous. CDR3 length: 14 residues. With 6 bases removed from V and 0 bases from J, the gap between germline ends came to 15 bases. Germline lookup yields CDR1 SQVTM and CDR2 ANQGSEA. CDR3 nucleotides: TGCAGCGTAGCCACGGGCGGAGCCTCCTACGAGCAGTACTTC. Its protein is CSVATGGASYEQYF.

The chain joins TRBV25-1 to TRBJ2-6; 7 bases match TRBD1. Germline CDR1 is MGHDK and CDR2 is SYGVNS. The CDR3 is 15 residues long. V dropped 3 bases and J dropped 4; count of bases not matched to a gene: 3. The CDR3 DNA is TGTGCCAGCAGTGATCAGGGGGACGGGGCCAACGTCCTGACTTTC. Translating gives CASSDQGDGANVLTF.

DNA for the CDR3: TGTGCCAGCAGCTTAGAGCGGGGAACCTACGAGCAGTACTTC. The encoded protein is CASSLERGTYEQYF. V usage is TRBV11-2 and J usage is TRBJ2-7, with a tentative D call TRBD2 (6 bases). V shed 0 bases and J shed 2 bases, with 8 bases lying between them. The CDR3 consists of 14 residues. Germline V gene lookup returns CDR1 SGHAT and CDR2 FQNNGV.

CDR3 DNA: TGTGCCAGCTCACGCGGACAGGGGTTCTTCGACGAGCAGTACTTC. This translates into CASSRGQGFFDEQYF. The J gene is TRBJ2-7, the V gene TRBV18, with TRBD1 identical over 9 bases. The germline V gene has CDR1 KGHSH and CDR2 LQKENI. This CDR3 has 15 residues. V was clipped by 4 bases and J by 5 bases; unmatched bases: 9.